These 10 T cell receptor beta chains came from one sample sequenced in a study of blood T cells in healthy people across ages. A second roughly 6 to 11 cycle PCR used barcoded and J-beta primers. TCRdb re-called the 5' RACE reads through MiXCR, storing one row per CDR3 protein. Found here are about 570,000 distinct CDR3 sequences, 27% of them singletons; the top ten hold around 20%. The sample comprised blood. These receptor sequences come from a woman aged 65 to 85 in good health.

This chain connects TRBV12-3 or TRBV12-4 to TRBJ2-3; maybe TRBD2 (6 bases). The CDR3 consists of 13 residues. Trimming pared 7 bases from V and 6 bases from J, leaving 14 bases between. The CDR3 DNA sequence: TGTGCCAGCATCCCGCGGGATCTCGATACGCAGTATTTT. Residues: CASIPRDLDTQYF.

This clonotype was seen only a few times. The chain combines TRBV29-1 with TRBJ2-5; D is undetermined. The CDR3 spans 12 residues. V was trimmed by 7 bases and J by 3 bases, leaving 12 bases between them. The germline V gene encodes CDR1 SQVTM and CDR2 ANQGSEA. CDR3 sequence: CSGSRGEETQYF. CDR3 DNA: TGCAGCGGGAGCCGAGGCGAAGAGACCCAGTACTTC.

The chain is built from TRBV11-2 and TRBJ1-1; D may be TRBD1 (5 bases). In germline, CDR1 is SGHAT, CDR2 FQNNGV. Trimming cost V 5 bases and J 3 bases, with 10 bases left between them. This CDR3 has 13 amino acids. CDR3 sequence: CASSPGPYTEAFF. In nucleotides, the CDR3 is TGTGCCAGCAGCCCGGGGCCCTACACTGAAGCTTTCTTT.

The CDR3 DNA reads as TGTGCCATCAGTGATCTAGGCAGAGACTCTGGCTACACCTTC. Residues: CAISDLGRDSGYTF. The V and J genes are TRBV10-3 and TRBJ1-2, with D unclear. This CDR3 contains 14 residues. CDR1 and CDR2 from the germline V gene are ENHRY and SYGVKD. Trimming took 3 bases from V and 7 from J, leaving 15 bases between them.

V is TRBV12-3 or TRBV12-4 and J is TRBJ2-7, with TRBD1 identical over 7 bases. Trimming cost V 9 bases and J 1 base; bases outside gene matches: 9. The CDR3 contains 14 residues. CDR3 in DNA: TGTGCCAGTTCCGACAGGGTCCGGTCCTACGAGCAGTACTTC. Amino acids: CASSDRVRSYEQYF.

Only a few counts were recorded for this clonotype. This chain uses TRBV10-3 with TRBJ1-2; D remains unclear. The CDR3 extends over 13 amino acids. Germline CDR1 and CDR2: ENHRY and SYGVKD. The V end lost 7 bases, the J end lost 0 bases, and 9 bases lay between the germline ends. The CDR3 loop is CAITQVANYGYTF. The CDR3 nucleotides are TGTGCCATCACCCAGGTAGCTAACTATGGCTACACCTTC.

The V call is TRBV3-1, the J call TRBJ2-7; no clear D. Germline V gene lookup returns CDR1 LGHDT and CDR2 YNNKEL (reference sequence). Trimming stripped 4 bases from V and 1 base from J, with 14 bases between. The CDR3 runs 15 residues. This chain's CDR3 is CASSPPGSVSYEQYF. Here the CDR3 DNA reads TGTGCCAGCAGCCCCCCGGGCAGCGTATCCTACGAGCAGTACTTC.

This clonotype was found a few times. The chain joins TRBV6-2 or TRBV6-3 to TRBJ2-7; 7 bases align to TRBD1. The germline V gene has CDR1 MNHEY and CDR2 SVGEGT. This CDR3 has 13 residues. With V trimmed by 5 bases and J by 5 bases, 6 bases remained unmatched. The CDR3 coding sequence is TGTGCCAGCAGTAACCCAGGGGGAGACGAGCAGTACTTC. Translation gives CASSNPGGDEQYF.

A word on this clonotype: Compared with germline, one end of the junction differs, possibly owing to a read error. The chain carries TRBV15 and TRBJ1-1; possibly TRBD1 for D (6 bases). Germline-derived CDR1 and CDR2 are LNHNV and YYDKDF (reference sequence). The CDR3 spans 13 residues. The CDR3 DNA reads TGTGCCGCCAGCTCAGGAGGACAGCCCAAAGCTTTCTTT. Translated, it gives CAASSGGQPKAFF.

J is TRBJ1-1 and V is TRBV20-1; TRBD1 aligns across 8 bases. The CDR3 spans 14 residues. The germline V gene has CDR1 DFQATT and CDR2 SNEGSKA (reference sequence). V shed 3 bases, J shed 1 base, and the junction held 4 bases outside the gene matches. DNA for the CDR3: TGCAGTGCTAGGGCGCAGGGGGCGAACACTGAAGCTTTCTTT. It codes for CSARAQGANTEAFF.